The 4 T cell receptor beta chains below come from one sample, sequenced in a study of OX40 agonist ivuxolimab in advanced cancers. Profiling relied on immunoSEQ multiplex PCR, and the TCRdb table lists in-frame clones only, not all of them. There are some 69,000 clones in the sample; just over 85% occur only once, and 2.5% to 3% lies in the top ten. The sample consisted of CD4+ or CD8+ T cells sorted from blood, taken in a trial of the OX40 agonist ivuxolimab. All receptors derive from an adult with an advanced solid tumor such as melanoma, head and neck, liver or kidney cancer.

J is TRBJ2-7 and V is TRBV29-1; weak D call: TRBD2 (5 bases). CDR1 is SQVTM, CDR2 ANQGSEA, per germline. The CDR3 has 12 residues. The V and J ends lost 5 bases and 3 bases respectively, with 11 bases between them. The CDR3 bases are TGCAGCGTTAGAGGGTATGACTACGAGCAGTACTTC. Its protein product is CSVRGYDYEQYF.

The chain has TRBV28 and TRBJ2-7; D is unresolved. Trimming removed 6 bases from V and 3 bases from J, with 15 bases in between. CDR3 length equals 14 residues. CDR1 and CDR2 (germline): MDHEN, SYDVKM. The CDR3, as DNA: TGTGCCAGCAGCTTAAGGTCAAAAAACTACGAGCAGTACTTC. It translates to CASSLRSKNYEQYF.

V gene TRBV11-3 combines with J gene TRBJ2-2; 9 bases line up with TRBD2. CDR3 length: 17 residues. Germline V gene lookup returns CDR1 SGHNT and CDR2 YENEEA. The V and J ends lost 4 bases and 4 bases, in that order; junction bases with no gene match: 10. In nucleotides, the CDR3 is TGTGCCAGCAGCTCTTGGGAATCTAGCGGGGCCACCGGGGAGCTGTTTTTT. This gives the protein CASSSWESSGATGELFF.

The rearrangement uses TRBV28 and TRBJ2-1, with 10 bases identical to TRBD2. The CDR3 spans 15 residues. J lost 6 bases, V lost 6 bases, and 8 bases had no gene match. CDR1 and CDR2 (germline): MDHEN, SYDVKM. Here the CDR3 DNA reads TGTGCCAGCAGAGCGGGGGGGTCAGGAGGCAATGAGCAGTTCTTC. Protein sequence: CASRAGGSGGNEQFF.